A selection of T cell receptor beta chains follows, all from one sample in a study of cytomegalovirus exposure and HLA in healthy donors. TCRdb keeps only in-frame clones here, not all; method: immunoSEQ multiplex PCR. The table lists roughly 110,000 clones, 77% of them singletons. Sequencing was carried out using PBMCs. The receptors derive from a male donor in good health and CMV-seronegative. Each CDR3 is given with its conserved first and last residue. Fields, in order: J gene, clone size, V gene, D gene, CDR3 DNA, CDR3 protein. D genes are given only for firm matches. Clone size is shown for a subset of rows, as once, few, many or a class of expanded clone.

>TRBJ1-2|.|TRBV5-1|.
TGCGCCAGCAGCTTGACAGGACAGTCTAACTATGGCTACACCTTC
CASSLTGQSNYGYTF
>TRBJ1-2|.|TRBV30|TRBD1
TGTGCCTGGAGTGCCGGACAGGGTGGCTATGGCTACACCTTC
CAWSAGQGGYGYTF
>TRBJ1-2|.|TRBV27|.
TGTGCCAGCAGTTTATCAGAAGAAACGGAGTATGGCTACACCTTC
CASSLSEETEYGYTF
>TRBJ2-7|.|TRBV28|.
TGTGCCAGCAGTTTATACAAGTCCTACGAGCAGTACTTC
CASSLYKSYEQYF
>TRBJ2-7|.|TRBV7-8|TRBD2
TGTGCCAGCAGCTTAGTGTCTAGCGGGACGTACGAGCAGTACTTC
CASSLVSSGTYEQYF
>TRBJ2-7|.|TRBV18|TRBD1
TGTGCCAGCTCACCGCCGGGACAGGGTCTCTACGAGCAGTACTTC
CASSPPGQGLYEQYF
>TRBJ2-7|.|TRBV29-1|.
TGCAGCGTTGTTTCCGGGAGCTCCTACGAGCAGTACTTC
CSVVSGSSYEQYF
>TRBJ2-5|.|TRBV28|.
TGTGCCAGTGAGCTGTTGGAGACCCAGTACTTC
CASELLETQYF
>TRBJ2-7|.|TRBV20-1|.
TGCAGTGCTAGTAACTACGAGCAGTACTTC
CSASNYEQYF
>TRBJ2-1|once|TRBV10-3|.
TGTGCCATCAGTGAAGCTCTTTACAATGAGCAGTTCTTC
CAISEALYNEQFF
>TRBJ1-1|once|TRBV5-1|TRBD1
TGCGCCAGCAGCTTGCTGGGACAGTCGAACACTGAAGCTTTCTTT
CASSLLGQSNTEAFF
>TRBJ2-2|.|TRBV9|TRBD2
TGTGCCAGCAGCCCAAGACTAGCGGGGGAGACCGGGGAGCTGTTTTTT
CASSPRLAGETGELFF
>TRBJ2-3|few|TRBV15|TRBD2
TGTGCCACCAGCAGTGACAGACCGGGACTAGCAGACTTCACAGATACGCAGTATTTT
CATSSDRPGLADFTDTQYF
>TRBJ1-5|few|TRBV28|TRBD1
TGTGCCAGCAGTCACCGGGACAGGGGGCATCGGGGCAATCAGCCCCAGCATTTT
CASSHRDRGHRGNQPQHF
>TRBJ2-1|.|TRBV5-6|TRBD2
TGTGCCAGCAGCGCGGGACTAGCGGATGACAATGAGCAGTTCTTC
CASSAGLADDNEQFF
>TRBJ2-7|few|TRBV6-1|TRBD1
TGTGCCAGCAGTGATTTTTGGACAGGGACTCACGAGCAGTACTTC
CASSDFWTGTHEQYF
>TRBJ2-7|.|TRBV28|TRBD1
TGTGCCAGCAAAAGGGGACAGGGGGACTACGAGCAGTACTTC
CASKRGQGDYEQYF
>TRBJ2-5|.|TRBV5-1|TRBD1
TGCGCCAGTGACGAAGGTCTGGGACAGGGGCAAGAGACCCAGTACTTC
CASDEGLGQGQETQYF
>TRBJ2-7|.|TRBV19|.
TGTGCCAGTAGAGCGAGAACCTATTTTGACGAGCAGTACTTC
CASRARTYFDEQYF
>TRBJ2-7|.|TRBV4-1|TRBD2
TGCGCCAGCAGCCAAACAAGCGTAGCGGGAGGACGCGAGCAGTACTTC
CASSQTSVAGGREQYF
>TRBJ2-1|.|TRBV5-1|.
TGCGCCAGCGAGAAGGGATCCCGGACAAATGAGCAGTTCTTC
CASEKGSRTNEQFF
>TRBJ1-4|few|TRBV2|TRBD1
TGTGCCAGCCGGCCGGGACAGGGGGCAGGGGATAATGAAAAACTGTTTTTT
CASRPGQGAGDNEKLFF
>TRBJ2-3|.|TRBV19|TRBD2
TGTGCCAGTAGTGGACTAGCGGGGGGGAAGAAAGATACGCAGTATTTT
CASSGLAGGKKDTQYF
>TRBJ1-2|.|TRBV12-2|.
TGTGCAAGTCGCTTTGCCTTGCCTTATTCCGACAGCTATGGCTACACCTTC
CASRFALPYSDSYGYTF
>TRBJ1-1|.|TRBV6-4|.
TGTGCCAGCAGTGAGTCCGGGTATGGCACTGAAGCTTTCTTT
CASSESGYGTEAFF
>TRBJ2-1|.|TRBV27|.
TGTGCCAGCAGTTCTGCGGGCCTATACAATGAGCAGTTCTTC
CASSSAGLYNEQFF
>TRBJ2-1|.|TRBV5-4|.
TGTGCCAGCAGCCCCCGGTCAGGCAATGAGCAGTTCTTC
CASSPRSGNEQFF
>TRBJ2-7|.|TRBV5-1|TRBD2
TGCGCCAGCAGCCTGAGTTTGGCGGGAGGAATATACGAGCAGTACTTC
CASSLSLAGGIYEQYF
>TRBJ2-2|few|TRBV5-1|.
TGCGCCAGCACCAGCGCCGGGGAGCTGTTTTTT
CASTSAGELFF
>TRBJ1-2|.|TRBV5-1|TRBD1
TGCGCCAGCAGCCCCGGACAGGGAAGTAACTATGGCTACACCTTC
CASSPGQGSNYGYTF
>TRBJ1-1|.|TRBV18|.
TGTGCCAGCGACAGAAACGGGAACACTGAAGCTTTCTTT
CASDRNGNTEAFF
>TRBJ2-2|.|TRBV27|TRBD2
TGTGCCAGCACCATGACCGGGACTATAACCGGGGAGCTGTTTTTT
CASTMTGTITGELFF
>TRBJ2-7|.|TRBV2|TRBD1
TGTGCCAGCTGGGAGAATACAGGGGTTGGCGAGCAGTACTTC
CASWENTGVGEQYF
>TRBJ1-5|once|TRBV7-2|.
TGTGCCAGCAGCTTCAGGGAAGTTAGCAATCAGCCCCAGCATTTT
CASSFREVSNQPQHF
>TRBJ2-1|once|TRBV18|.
TGTGCCAGCTCACCCACCGTCCTACCGGCCCACGAGGAGAATGAGCAGTTCTTC
CASSPTVLPAHEENEQFF
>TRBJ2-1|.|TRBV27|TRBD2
TGTGCCAGCAGTTTAGCAGCGGGAGCTTCGAATGAGCAGTTCTTC
CASSLAAGASNEQFF
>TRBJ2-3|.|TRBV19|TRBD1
TGTGCCAGTACCGACAGGGGAAGCACAGATACGCAGTATTTT
CASTDRGSTDTQYF
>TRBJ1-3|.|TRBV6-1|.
TGTGCTAGCCGGACTTTTTCTGGAAACACCATATATTTT
CASRTFSGNTIYF
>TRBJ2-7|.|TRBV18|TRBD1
TGTGCCAGCTCACCAGAAGACAGGGGGTCGTACGAGCAGTACTTC
CASSPEDRGSYEQYF
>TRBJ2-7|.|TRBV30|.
TGTGCCTGGAGTATCCAGGTTCCCTACGAGCAGTACTTC
CAWSIQVPYEQYF
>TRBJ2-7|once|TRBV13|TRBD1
TGTGCCAGCAGCCCCCGGGACAGGGGGTTACCTGGAAACTACGAGCAGTACTTC
CASSPRDRGLPGNYEQYF
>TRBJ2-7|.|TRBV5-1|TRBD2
TGCGCCAGCAGCGACGAAACGAGGTCTTATACTAGCGGACCTAACGAGCAGTACTTC
CASSDETRSYTSGPNEQYF
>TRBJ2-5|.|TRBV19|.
TGTGCCAGTAGCCTCGGGGGACCACCCCAAGAGACCCAGTACTTC
CASSLGGPPQETQYF
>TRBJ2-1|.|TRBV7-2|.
TGTGCCAGCAGCCCCCAATCCGGCTCCTACAATGAGCAGTTCTTC
CASSPQSGSYNEQFF